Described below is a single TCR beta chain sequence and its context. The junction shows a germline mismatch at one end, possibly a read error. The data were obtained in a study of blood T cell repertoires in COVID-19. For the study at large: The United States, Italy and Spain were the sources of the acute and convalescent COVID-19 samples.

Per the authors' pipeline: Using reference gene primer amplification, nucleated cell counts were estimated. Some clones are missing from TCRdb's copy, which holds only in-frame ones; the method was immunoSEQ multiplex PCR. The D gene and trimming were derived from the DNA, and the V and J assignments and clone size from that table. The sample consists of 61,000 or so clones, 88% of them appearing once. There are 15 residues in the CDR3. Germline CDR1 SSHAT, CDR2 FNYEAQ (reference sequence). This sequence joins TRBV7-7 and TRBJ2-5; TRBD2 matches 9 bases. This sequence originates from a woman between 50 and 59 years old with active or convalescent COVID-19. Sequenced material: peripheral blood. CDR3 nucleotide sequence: TGTGCTAGCAGCTTAACGACTAGCGGACAAGAGACCCAGTACTTC. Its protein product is CASSLTTSGQETQYF.